The source of this T cell receptor (beta chain) is a study of radiotherapy plus CTLA-4 blockade in lung cancer (dated 2018 in TCRdb). Broadly, across the study: Among enrolled patients, around 18% had an objective response and approximately 30% reached disease control.

Via the germline V gene, CDR1 is MGHRA and CDR2 YSYEKL. V lost 3 bases and J lost 0 bases, and the count of bases not matched to a germline gene is 7. CDR3 length: 16 amino acids, cysteine to phenylalanine. The sequence is cut down to CDR3 DNA, 48 bases in frame from base 1. The study tested focal radiation therapy combined with CTLA-4 blockade (ipilimumab) in patients with chemo-refractory metastatic non-small-cell lung cancer. Libraries were made using the immunoSEQ multiplex PCR assay. The source is immuneACCESS, and TCRdb retained only in-frame sequences with V and J called. Part of the clones is not carried over; for the studies checked, unresolved V genes explain less than half of this, and the remainder is unexplained. This sample comprises over 85,000 clones, around 80% of them detected only once. Clones ranked in the top ten supply about a quarter of the sample. Comment on this clone: No antigen is known for it. No clone much larger than this one lies a single base away; base qualities are absent.

General conclusions and limits of the study: After treatment with radiotherapy and ipilimumab, TCR clones that originated in tumors expanded in peripheral blood. Early dynamic changes in blood T cell clones, together with increased serum interferon-beta after radiation, were reported as the strongest predictors of response.

This sample comprised peripheral blood, obtained from a patient treated with radiotherapy plus ipilimumab. The chain employs TRBV4-1 and TRBJ1-1; 7 junctional bases match TRBD1. This sequence originates from a human donor with non-small cell lung cancer that progressed on radiotherapy plus ipilimumab. The CDR3 is CASSQGAGQLNTEAFF. The sequenced DNA: TGCGCCAGCAGCCAGGGGGCGGGACAGCTGAACACTGAAGCTTTCTTT.